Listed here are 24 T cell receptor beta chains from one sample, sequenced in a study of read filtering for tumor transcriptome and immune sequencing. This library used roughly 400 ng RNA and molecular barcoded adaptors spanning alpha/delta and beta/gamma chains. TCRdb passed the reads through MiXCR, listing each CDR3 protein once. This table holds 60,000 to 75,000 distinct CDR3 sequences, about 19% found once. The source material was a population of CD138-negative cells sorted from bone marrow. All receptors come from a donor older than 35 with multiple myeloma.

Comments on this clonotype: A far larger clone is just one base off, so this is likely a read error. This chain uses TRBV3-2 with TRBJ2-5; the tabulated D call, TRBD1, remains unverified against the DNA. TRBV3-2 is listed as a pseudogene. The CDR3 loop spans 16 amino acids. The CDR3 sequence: CASSQDRSGVTETQYF. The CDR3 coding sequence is TGTGCCAGCAGCCAAGATAGATCGGGGGTCACAGAGACCCAGTACTTC.

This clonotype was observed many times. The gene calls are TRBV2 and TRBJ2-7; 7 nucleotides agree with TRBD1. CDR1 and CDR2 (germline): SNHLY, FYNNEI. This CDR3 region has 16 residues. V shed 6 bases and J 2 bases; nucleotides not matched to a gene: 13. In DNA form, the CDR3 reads TGTGCCAGCAGAGCCCACAGGGGCCTCGGGACCTACGAGCAGTACTTC. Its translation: CASRAHRGLGTYEQYF.

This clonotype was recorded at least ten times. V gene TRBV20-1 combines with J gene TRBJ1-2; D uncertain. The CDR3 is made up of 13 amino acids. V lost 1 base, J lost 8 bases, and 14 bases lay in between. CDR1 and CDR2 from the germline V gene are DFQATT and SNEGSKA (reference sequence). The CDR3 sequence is CSARGGPSEGYTF. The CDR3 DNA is TGCAGTGCTAGAGGAGGTCCTAGCGAGGGCTACACCTTC.

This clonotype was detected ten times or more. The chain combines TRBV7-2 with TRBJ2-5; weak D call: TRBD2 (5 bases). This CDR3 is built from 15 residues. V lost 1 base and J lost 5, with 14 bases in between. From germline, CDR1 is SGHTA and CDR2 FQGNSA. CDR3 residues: CASSLVRGAEETQYF. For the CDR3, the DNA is TGTGCCAGCAGCTTAGTTCGGGGAGCTGAGGAGACCCAGTACTTC.

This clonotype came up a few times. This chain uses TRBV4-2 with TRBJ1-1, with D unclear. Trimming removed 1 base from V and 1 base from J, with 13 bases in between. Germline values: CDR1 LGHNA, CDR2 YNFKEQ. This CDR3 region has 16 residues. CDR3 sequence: CASSQAVREPNTEAFF. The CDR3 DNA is TGTGCCAGCAGCCAAGCTGTCCGGGAGCCGAACACTGAAGCTTTCTTT.

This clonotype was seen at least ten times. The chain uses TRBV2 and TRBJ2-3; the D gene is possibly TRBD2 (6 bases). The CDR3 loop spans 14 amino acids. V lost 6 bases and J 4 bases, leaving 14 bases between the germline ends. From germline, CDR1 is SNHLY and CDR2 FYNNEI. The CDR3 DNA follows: TGTGCCAGCAGGGGAGGTGCATACGCAGATACGCAGTATTTT. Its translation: CASRGGAYADTQYF.

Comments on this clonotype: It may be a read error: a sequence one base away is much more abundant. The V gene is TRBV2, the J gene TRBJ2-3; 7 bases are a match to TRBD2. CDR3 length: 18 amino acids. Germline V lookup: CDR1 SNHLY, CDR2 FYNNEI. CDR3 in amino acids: CTSIVPPASGRYTDTQYF. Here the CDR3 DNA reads TGTACCAGCATTGTCCCTCCGGCTAGCGGACGATACACAGATACGCAGTATTTT.

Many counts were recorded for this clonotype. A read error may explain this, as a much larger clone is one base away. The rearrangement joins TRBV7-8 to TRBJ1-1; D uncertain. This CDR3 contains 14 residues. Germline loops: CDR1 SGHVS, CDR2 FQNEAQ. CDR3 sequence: CASSTRHSNTGAFF. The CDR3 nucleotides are TGTGCCAGCAGCACCCGACACTCGAACACTGGAGCTTTCTTT.

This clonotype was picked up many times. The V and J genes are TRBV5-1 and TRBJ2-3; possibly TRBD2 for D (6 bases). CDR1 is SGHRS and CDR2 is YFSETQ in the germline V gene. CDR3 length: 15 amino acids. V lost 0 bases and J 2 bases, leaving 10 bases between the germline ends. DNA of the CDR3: TGCGCCAGCAGCTTGGTCGGGGACTCCACAGATACGCAGTATTTT. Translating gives CASSLVGDSTDTQYF.

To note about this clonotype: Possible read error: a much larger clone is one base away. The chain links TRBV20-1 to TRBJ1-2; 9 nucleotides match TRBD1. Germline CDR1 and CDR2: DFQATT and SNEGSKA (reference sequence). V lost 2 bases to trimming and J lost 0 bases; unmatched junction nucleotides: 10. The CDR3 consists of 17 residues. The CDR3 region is CSARSRTGAQTNYGYTF. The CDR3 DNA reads TGCAGTGCTAGATCCCGGACAGGGGCCCAAACTAACTATGGCTACACCTTC.

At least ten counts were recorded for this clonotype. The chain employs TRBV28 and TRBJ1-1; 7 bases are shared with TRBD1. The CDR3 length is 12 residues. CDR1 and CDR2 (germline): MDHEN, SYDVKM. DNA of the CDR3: TGTGCGTCCTCGACAGGGCCCACTGAAGCTTTCTTT. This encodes CASSTGPTEAFF.

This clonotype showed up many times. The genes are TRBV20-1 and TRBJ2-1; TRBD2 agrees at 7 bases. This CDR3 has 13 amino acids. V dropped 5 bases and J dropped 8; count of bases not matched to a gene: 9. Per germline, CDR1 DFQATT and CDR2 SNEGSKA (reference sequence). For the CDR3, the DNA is TGCAGTGCTGGGGTAGAGCTAGCGGATGAGCAGTTCTTC. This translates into CSAGVELADEQFF.

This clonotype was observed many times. CDR3 DNA sequence: TGTGCCAGTAGTAAGAATAATCAGCCCCAGCATTTT. Encoded protein: CASSKNNQPQHF. This rearrangement joins TRBV19 to TRBJ1-5; D is undetermined. This CDR3 has 12 amino acids. The germline V and J ends were trimmed by 4 bases and 4 bases, with 5 bases remaining between them. Germline V gene data show CDR1 as LNHDA and CDR2 as SQIVND (reference sequence).

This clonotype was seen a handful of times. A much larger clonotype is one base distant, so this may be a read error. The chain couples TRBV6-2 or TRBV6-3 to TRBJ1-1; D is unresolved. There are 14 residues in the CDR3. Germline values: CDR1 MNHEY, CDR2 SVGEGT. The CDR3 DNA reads TGTGCCAGCAATTACCGTCAACTGAACACTGAAGCTTTCTTT. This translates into CASNYRQLNTEAFF.

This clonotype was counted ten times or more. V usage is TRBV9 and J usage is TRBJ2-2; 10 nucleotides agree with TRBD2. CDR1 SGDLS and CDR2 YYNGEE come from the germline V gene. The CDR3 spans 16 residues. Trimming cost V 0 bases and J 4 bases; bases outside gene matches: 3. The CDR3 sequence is CASSVDLAGATGELFF. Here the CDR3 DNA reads TGTGCCAGCAGCGTAGACCTAGCGGGGGCCACCGGGGAGCTGTTTTTT.

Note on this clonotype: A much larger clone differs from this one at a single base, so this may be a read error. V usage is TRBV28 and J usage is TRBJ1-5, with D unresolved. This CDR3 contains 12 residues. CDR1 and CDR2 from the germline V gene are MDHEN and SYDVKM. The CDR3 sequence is CASSPGHQPQQF. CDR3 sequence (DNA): TGTGCCAGCAGCCCCGGCCATCAGCCCCAGCAATTT. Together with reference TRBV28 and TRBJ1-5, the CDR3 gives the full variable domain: DVKVTQSSRYLVKRTGEKVFLECVQDMDHENMFWYRQDPGLGLRLIYFSYDVKMKEKGDIPEGYSVSREKKERFSLILESASTNQTSMYLCASSPGHQPQQFGDGTRLSIL.

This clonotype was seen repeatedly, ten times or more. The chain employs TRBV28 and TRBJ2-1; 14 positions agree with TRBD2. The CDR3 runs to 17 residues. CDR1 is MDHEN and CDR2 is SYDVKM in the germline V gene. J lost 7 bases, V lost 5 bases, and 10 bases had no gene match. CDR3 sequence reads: CASSLHGLAGGGNEQFF. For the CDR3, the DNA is TGTGCCAGCAGTCTCCATGGACTAGCGGGAGGAGGTAATGAGCAGTTCTTC.

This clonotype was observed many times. For the CDR3, the DNA is TGTGCGACCGGGGGACAGGGGGGAGATACGCAGTATTTT. Encoded protein: CATGGQGGDTQYF. V usage is TRBV6-5 and J usage is TRBJ2-3; TRBD1 matches at 11 bases. The CDR3 is 13 amino acids. The germline V gene encodes CDR1 MNHEY and CDR2 SVGAGI.

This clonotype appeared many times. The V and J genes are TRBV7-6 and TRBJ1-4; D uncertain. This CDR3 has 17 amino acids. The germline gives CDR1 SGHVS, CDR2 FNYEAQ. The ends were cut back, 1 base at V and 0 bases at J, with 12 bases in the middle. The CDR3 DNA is TGTGCCAGCAGCTTAGGGCTGACGGGAGCAACTAATGAAAAACTGTTTTTT. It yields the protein CASSLGLTGATNEKLFF.

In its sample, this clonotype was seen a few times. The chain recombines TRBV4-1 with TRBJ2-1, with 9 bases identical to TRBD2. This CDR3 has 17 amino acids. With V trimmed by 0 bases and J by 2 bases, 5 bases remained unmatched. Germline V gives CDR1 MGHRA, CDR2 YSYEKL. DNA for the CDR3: TGCGCCAGCAGCCAAGATAGAGCTAGCGGGACCTACAATGAGCAGTTCTTC. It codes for CASSQDRASGTYNEQFF.

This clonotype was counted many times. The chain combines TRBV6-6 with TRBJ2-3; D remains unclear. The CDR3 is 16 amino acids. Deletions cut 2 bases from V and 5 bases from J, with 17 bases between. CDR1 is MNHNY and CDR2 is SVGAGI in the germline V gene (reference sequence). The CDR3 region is CASSYLGRTSKDTQYF. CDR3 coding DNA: TGTGCCAGCAGTTACCTCGGACGAACTTCAAAAGATACGCAGTATTTT.

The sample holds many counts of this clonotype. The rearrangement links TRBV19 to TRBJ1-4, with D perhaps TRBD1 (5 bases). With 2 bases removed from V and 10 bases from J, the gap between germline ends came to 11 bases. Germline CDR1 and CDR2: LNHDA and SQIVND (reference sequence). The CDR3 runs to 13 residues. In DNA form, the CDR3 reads TGTGCCAGTAGTATAAGCAGGGACGGAAAACTGTTTTTT. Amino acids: CASSISRDGKLFF.

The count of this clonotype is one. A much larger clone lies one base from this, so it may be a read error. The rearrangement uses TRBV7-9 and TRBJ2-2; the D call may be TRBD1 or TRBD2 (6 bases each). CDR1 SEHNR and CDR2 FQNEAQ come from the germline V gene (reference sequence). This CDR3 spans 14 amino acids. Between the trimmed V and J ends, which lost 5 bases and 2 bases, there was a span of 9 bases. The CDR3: CASSRGPNTGELFF. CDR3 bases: TGTGCCAGCAGCCGGGGGCCAAACACCGGGGAGCTGTTTTTT.

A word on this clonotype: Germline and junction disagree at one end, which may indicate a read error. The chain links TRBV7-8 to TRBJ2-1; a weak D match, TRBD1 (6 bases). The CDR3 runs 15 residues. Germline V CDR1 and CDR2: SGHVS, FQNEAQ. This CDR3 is CASSPLGASYDERFF. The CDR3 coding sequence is TGTGCCAGCAGCCCCTTGGGGGCCTCCTACGATGAGCGGTTCTTC.